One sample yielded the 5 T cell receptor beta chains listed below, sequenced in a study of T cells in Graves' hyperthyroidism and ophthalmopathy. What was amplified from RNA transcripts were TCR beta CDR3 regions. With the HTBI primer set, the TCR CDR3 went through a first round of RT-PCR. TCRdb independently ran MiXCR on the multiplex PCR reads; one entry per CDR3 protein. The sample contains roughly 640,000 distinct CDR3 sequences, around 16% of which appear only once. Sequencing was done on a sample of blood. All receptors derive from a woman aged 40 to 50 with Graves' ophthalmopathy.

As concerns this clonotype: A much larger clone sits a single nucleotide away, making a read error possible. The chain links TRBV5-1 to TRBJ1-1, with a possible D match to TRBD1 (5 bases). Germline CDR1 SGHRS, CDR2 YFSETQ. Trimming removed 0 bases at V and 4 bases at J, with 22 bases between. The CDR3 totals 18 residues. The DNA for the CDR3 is TGCGCCAGCAGCTTGGACGGAAGAATCTACCGGAGGGGCACTGAAGCTTTCTTT. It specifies CASSLDGRIYRRGTEAFF. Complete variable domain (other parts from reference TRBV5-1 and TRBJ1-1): KAGVTQTPRYLIKTRGQQVTLSCSPISGHRSVSWYQQTPGQGLQFLFEYFSETQRNKGNFPGRFSGRQFSNSRSEMNVSTLELGDSALYLCASSLDGRIYRRGTEAFFGQGTRLTVV.

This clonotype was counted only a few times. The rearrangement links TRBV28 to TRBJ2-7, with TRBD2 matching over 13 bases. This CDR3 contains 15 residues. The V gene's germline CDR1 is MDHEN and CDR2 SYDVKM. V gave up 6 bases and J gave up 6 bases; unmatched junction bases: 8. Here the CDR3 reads CASRLGLAGVGEQYF. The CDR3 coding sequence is TGTGCCAGCAGACTAGGACTAGCGGGAGTAGGCGAGCAGTACTTC.

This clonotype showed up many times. The DNA for the CDR3 is TGTGCCAGCTCACCAAGCAGCGGGCGGACCGGGGAGCTGTTTTTT. It codes for CASSPSSGRTGELFF. V usage is TRBV18 and J usage is TRBJ2-2, with a weak D call TRBD2 (6 bases). With 2 bases removed from V and 5 bases from J, the gap between germline ends came to 12 bases. This CDR3 is built from 15 residues. Germline-derived CDR1 and CDR2 are KGHSH and LQKENI. The variable domain in full, completed from reference TRBV18 and TRBJ2-2, reads NAGVMQNPRHLVRRRGQEARLRCSPMKGHSHVYWYRQLPEEGLKFMVYLQKENIIDESGMPKERFSAEFPKEGPSILRIQQVVRGDSAAYFCASSPSSGRTGELFFGEGSRLTVL.

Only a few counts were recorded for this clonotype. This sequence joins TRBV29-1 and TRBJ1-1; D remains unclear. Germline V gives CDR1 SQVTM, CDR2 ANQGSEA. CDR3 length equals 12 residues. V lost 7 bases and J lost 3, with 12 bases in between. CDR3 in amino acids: CSGRQDHTEAFF. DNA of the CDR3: TGCAGCGGTAGGCAGGACCACACTGAAGCTTTCTTT.

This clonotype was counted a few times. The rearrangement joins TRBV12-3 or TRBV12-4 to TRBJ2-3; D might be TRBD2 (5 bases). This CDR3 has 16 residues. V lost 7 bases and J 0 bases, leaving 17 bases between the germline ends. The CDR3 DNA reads TGTGCCAGCACAAAGCTTACTAGACCTAGCACAGATACGCAGTATTTT. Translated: CASTKLTRPSTDTQYF.